Below, 29 T cell receptor beta chains from the same sample are listed, as sequenced in a study of long-term antiretroviral therapy in people with HIV. The libraries were made with immunoSEQ v3.0 at survey level. Here immunoSEQ multiplex PCR was the method, and the copy in TCRdb shows in-frame clones only, minus some. The sample has about 28,000 clones; roughly 83% are singletons. The starting material was unsorted PBMCs, obtained 2.7 to 2.9 years after starting antiretroviral therapy. The source of these receptors is a man aged 25-45 years with HIV.

The chain carries TRBV20-1 and TRBJ2-7; D is unclear. The germline V gene encodes CDR1 DFQATT and CDR2 SNEGSKA (reference sequence). The CDR3 sequence is 11 residues long. Trimming pared 2 bases from V and 2 bases from J, leaving 4 bases between. The CDR3: CSARQTYEQYF. For the CDR3, the DNA is TGCAGTGCTAGACAGACCTACGAGCAGTACTTC.

The rearrangement uses TRBV28 and TRBJ2-1; D ambiguous. The CDR3 extends over 15 amino acids. CDR1 and CDR2 (germline): MDHEN, SYDVKM. Trimming left V 6 bases short and J 0 bases short, with 12 bases between. CDR3 residues: CASSQGRSSYNEQFF. For the CDR3, the DNA is TGTGCCAGCAGCCAAGGACGGAGCTCCTACAATGAGCAGTTCTTC. Drawing the rest from reference TRBV28 and TRBJ2-1, the complete variable domain is DVKVTQSSRYLVKRTGEKVFLECVQDMDHENMFWYRQDPGLGLRLIYFSYDVKMKEKGDIPEGYSVSREKKERFSLILESASTNQTSMYLCASSQGRSSYNEQFFGPGTRLTVL.

V is TRBV5-1 and J is TRBJ2-7, with TRBD2 identical over 7 bases. J lost 2 bases, V lost 6 bases, and 11 bases had no gene match. CDR1 is SGHRS and CDR2 is YFSETQ in the germline V gene. The CDR3 runs to 15 residues. DNA of the CDR3: TGCGCCAGCAATCTCCAGGCCGGGAGGACCTACGAGCAGTACTTC. Amino acid sequence: CASNLQAGRTYEQYF.

V is TRBV11-1 and J is TRBJ1-4; D remains unclear. V was pared by 5 bases and J by 2 bases, with 12 bases between. There are 15 residues in the CDR3. In germline, CDR1 is SGHAT, CDR2 FQDESV (reference sequence). The CDR3 spells CASSAATWTNEKLFF. The CDR3, as DNA: TGTGCCAGCAGCGCCGCGACGTGGACTAATGAAAAACTGTTTTTT.

The chain joins TRBV7-2 to TRBJ2-1; D remains ambiguous. The CDR3 length is 15 residues. The germline CDR1 and CDR2 sequences are SGHTA and FQGNSA. The V end lost 3 bases, the J end lost 4 bases, and 13 bases lay between the germline ends. The CDR3 here is CASSFGSSPYNEQFF. In nucleotides, the CDR3 is TGTGCCAGCAGCTTCGGTTCTTCTCCTTACAATGAGCAGTTCTTC.

The V gene is TRBV4-1, the J gene TRBJ1-2, with D unresolved. This CDR3 has 14 amino acids. V was shortened by 1 base and J by 3 bases, with 9 bases between the two germline ends. CDR1 and CDR2 from the germline V gene are MGHRA and YSYEKL. The DNA for the CDR3 is TGCGCCAGCAGCCAAGCTGTAGCGTACTATGGCTACACCTTC. It encodes CASSQAVAYYGYTF.

This sequence joins TRBV15 and TRBJ2-3, with 7 nucleotides matching TRBD2. Trimming took 3 bases from V and 10 from J; bases not matched to a gene: 7. The germline V gene has CDR1 LNHNV and CDR2 YYDKDF (reference sequence). The CDR3 has 13 residues. In DNA form, the CDR3 reads TGTGCCACCAGCAGGCCCCCGACTAGCCCGCAGTATTTT. This gives the protein CATSRPPTSPQYF.

V and J are TRBV9 and TRBJ2-7; D gene unclear. Germline V CDR1 and CDR2: SGDLS, YYNGEE. This CDR3 region has 17 residues. V lost 4 bases and J lost 0, with 20 bases in between. The CDR3 nucleotides read TGTGCCAGCAGCCCCCGTCCAGGTGGAGTTTACTCCTACGAGCAGTACTTC. Its protein is CASSPRPGGVYSYEQYF.

This chain connects TRBV28 to TRBJ1-1, with D perhaps TRBD1 (5 bases). CDR1 is MDHEN, CDR2 SYDVKM, per germline. Trimming shortened V by 3 bases and J by 4 bases, and 9 bases separated the two germline ends. The CDR3 is 13 residues long. CDR3 nucleotide sequence: TGTGCCAGCAGTTTGGCGGGGGGCACTGAAGCTTTCTTT. Translated: CASSLAGGTEAFF.

The chain joins TRBV28 to TRBJ2-5, with 7 nucleotides matching TRBD2. The germline V gene has CDR1 MDHEN and CDR2 SYDVKM. The CDR3 loop spans 15 amino acids. The trim removed 3 bases at V and 5 bases at J, leaving 9 bases unmatched. CDR3 in amino acids: CASSFYPGGGETQYF. CDR3 sequence (DNA): TGTGCCAGCAGTTTCTACCCGGGAGGAGGGGAGACCCAGTACTTC.

The V call is TRBV6-5, the J call TRBJ2-1; a weak D match, TRBD2 (6 bases). The CDR3 spans 13 residues. V lost 0 bases and J lost 9, with 9 bases in between. CDR1 is MNHEY and CDR2 is SVGAGI in the germline V gene. The CDR3 sequence is CASSYSREVEQFF. The CDR3 DNA follows: TGTGCCAGCAGTTACTCGAGGGAGGTTGAGCAGTTCTTC.

This clone was counted once. The J gene is TRBJ1-1, the V gene TRBV27; D may be TRBD1 (5 bases). V gave up 1 base and J gave up 4 bases, with 7 bases separating them. The CDR3 totals 13 residues. Germline loops: CDR1 MNHEY, CDR2 SMNVEV (reference sequence). The CDR3 coding sequence is TGTGCCAGCAGTTTATGGGGGTTCACTGAAGCTTTCTTT. This codes for CASSLWGFTEAFF.

This chain uses TRBV19 with TRBJ2-7; D is tentatively TRBD1 or TRBD2 (5 bases each). V was pared by 4 bases and J by 4 bases, with 11 bases between. The CDR3 is made up of 13 amino acids. Germline V lookup: CDR1 LNHDA, CDR2 SQIVND (reference sequence). The CDR3 reads CASSTGTKYEQYF. CDR3 nucleotide sequence: TGTGCCAGTAGTACCGGGACCAAATACGAGCAGTACTTC.

The chain joins TRBV7-9 to TRBJ1-1; possibly TRBD1 for D (6 bases). Germline V gives CDR1 SEHNR, CDR2 FQNEAQ (reference sequence). V shed 6 bases and J shed 2 bases, with 19 bases lying between them. The CDR3 length is 16 residues. The CDR3 region is CASSSRPGDVNTEAFF. In DNA form, the CDR3 reads TGTGCCAGCAGTTCTAGGCCAGGGGACGTAAACACTGAAGCTTTCTTT.

The gene calls are TRBV28 and TRBJ2-5, with D tentatively TRBD1 or TRBD2 (5 bases each). The CDR3 consists of 15 residues. The V end was cut by 2 bases, the J end by 9 bases, with 19 bases between. Germline V gene lookup returns CDR1 MDHEN and CDR2 SYDVKM. The CDR3 reads CASSLGGVTKLSQYF. The CDR3, as DNA: TGTGCCAGCAGTTTAGGGGGTGTGACAAAATTATCCCAGTACTTC.

This clone has only one observation. The chain joins TRBV5-1 to TRBJ2-3, with 14 bases identical to TRBD2. The ends lost 0 bases at V and 0 bases at J; junction bases unmatched: 3. The CDR3 extends over 18 amino acids. CDR1 is SGHRS, CDR2 YFSETQ, per germline. CDR3 sequence reads: CASSLETSGGASTDTQYF. CDR3 in DNA: TGCGCCAGCAGCTTGGAGACTAGCGGGGGGGCGAGCACAGATACGCAGTATTTT.

This chain uses TRBV2 with TRBJ1-6, with a possible D match to TRBD1 (5 bases). The CDR3 consists of 14 residues. Germline values: CDR1 SNHLY, CDR2 FYNNEI. Between the trimmed V and J ends, which lost 4 bases and 9 bases, there was a span of 13 bases. The CDR3 coding sequence is TGTGCCAGCAGTGGTGACAGCACACGTTCACCCCTCCACTTT. It specifies CASSGDSTRSPLHF.

A few counts support this clone. V is TRBV29-1 and J is TRBJ1-2; no definite D call. Germline lookup yields CDR1 SQVTM and CDR2 ANQGSEA. The CDR3 has 11 amino acids. The CDR3 spells CASGSLYGYTF. The CDR3 DNA follows: TGCGCCAGCGGGTCCCTCTATGGCTACACCTTC.

This chain connects TRBV7-9 to TRBJ1-1; D possibly corresponds to TRBD1 (6 bases). Germline V gives CDR1 SEHNR, CDR2 FQNEAQ (reference sequence). V was clipped by 1 base and J by 5 bases, with 11 bases between them. This CDR3 contains 14 residues. CDR3 DNA sequence: TGTGCCAGCAGCTTAGGTAGGGGGGGAACTGAAGCTTTCTTT. Protein: CASSLGRGGTEAFF.

The chain is built from TRBV19 and TRBJ2-7, with D possibly being TRBD1 or TRBD2 (6 bases each). The CDR3 consists of 15 residues. CDR1 and CDR2 from the germline V gene are LNHDA and SQIVND (reference sequence). With 4 bases removed from V and 4 bases from J, the gap between germline ends came to 17 bases. The CDR3 bases are TGTGCCAGTAGTACTACAGGGTCGGGGGCGTACGAGCAGTACTTC. Its translation: CASSTTGSGAYEQYF.

This chain links TRBV7-2 with TRBJ1-5; no firm D call. Germline CDR1 SGHTA, CDR2 FQGNSA. The CDR3 is 15 residues long. V lost 2 bases, J lost 4 bases, and 12 bases lay in between. The chain's CDR3 is CASSLRSGENQPQHF. CDR3 coding DNA: TGTGCCAGCAGCTTACGGTCCGGGGAGAATCAGCCCCAGCATTTT.

The rearrangement joins TRBV6-5 to TRBJ2-5; D unresolved. The CDR3 is made up of 14 amino acids. Germline CDR1 is MNHEY and CDR2 is SVGAGI. Trimming pared 8 bases from V and 1 base from J, leaving 14 bases between. CDR3 residues: CASGWVGGQETQYF. The CDR3 DNA is TGTGCCAGCGGGTGGGTGGGCGGCCAAGAGACCCAGTACTTC.

CDR3: CSVVGRTGADTQYF. The DNA for the CDR3 is TGCAGCGTTGTGGGGAGGACAGGGGCAGATACGCAGTATTTT. J is TRBJ2-3 and V is TRBV29-1, with TRBD1 identical over 9 bases. This CDR3 has 14 residues. V dropped 4 bases and J dropped 4; count of bases not matched to a gene: 6. The germline CDR1 and CDR2 sequences are SQVTM and ANQGSEA.

The rearrangement uses TRBV14 and TRBJ1-1; 8 bases line up with TRBD1. Germline lookup yields CDR1 SGHDN and CDR2 FVKESK. With V trimmed by 0 bases and J by 0 bases, 12 bases remained unmatched. The length of the CDR3 is 19 residues. The CDR3 loop reads CASSQDSRTGKDMNTEAFF. CDR3 bases: TGTGCCAGCAGCCAAGACAGTCGGACAGGGAAGGACATGAACACTGAAGCTTTCTTT.

The rearrangement uses TRBV19 and TRBJ2-5, with 12 bases fitting TRBD1. The CDR3 consists of 15 residues. Germline V lookup: CDR1 LNHDA, CDR2 SQIVND (reference sequence). J was trimmed by 1 base and V by 7 bases; bases with no gene match: 4. In nucleotides, the CDR3 is TGTGCCAGTACCGGGACAGGGGGCTTCCAAGAGACCCAGTACTTC. Its translation is CASTGTGGFQETQYF.

This chain joins TRBV28 and TRBJ1-1; a weak D match, TRBD1 (5 bases). With 1 base removed from V and 4 bases from J, the gap between germline ends came to 10 bases. The CDR3 length is 14 residues. Germline V gene lookup returns CDR1 MDHEN and CDR2 SYDVKM. The CDR3 protein is CASSLSRVGTEAFF. Here the CDR3 DNA reads TGTGCCAGCAGTTTATCCAGGGTCGGCACTGAAGCTTTCTTT.

V is TRBV6-4 and J is TRBJ2-1; TRBD2 agrees at 14 bases. The CDR3 has 16 amino acids. V gave up 6 bases and J gave up 5 bases; unmatched junction bases: 6. Germline V gives CDR1 MRHNA, CDR2 SNTAGT. In DNA, the CDR3 is TGTGCCAGCAGCCCTGGGACTAGCGGGAGAAACAATGAGCAGTTCTTC. Translated: CASSPGTSGRNNEQFF.

This clone has more than one count but fewer than ten. V gene TRBV5-1 combines with J gene TRBJ1-4; unclear D gene. The CDR3 runs to 13 residues. V lost 3 bases, J lost 14 bases, and 17 bases lay in between. Germline V gene sequence: CDR1 SGHRS, CDR2 YFSETQ. The CDR3 loop is CASSSNNGEILFF. CDR3 bases: TGCGCCAGCAGCTCCAATAACGGGGAGATTCTGTTTTTT.

The chain carries TRBV7-9 and TRBJ2-7, with unresolved D. The V end was cut by 4 bases, the J end by 2 bases, with 12 bases between. This CDR3 comprises 14 residues. Germline lookup yields CDR1 SEHNR and CDR2 FQNEAQ (reference sequence). The CDR3 DNA reads TGTGCCAGCAGCTCGGCCAGAGTCACCTACGAGCAGTACTTC. Protein sequence: CASSSARVTYEQYF.